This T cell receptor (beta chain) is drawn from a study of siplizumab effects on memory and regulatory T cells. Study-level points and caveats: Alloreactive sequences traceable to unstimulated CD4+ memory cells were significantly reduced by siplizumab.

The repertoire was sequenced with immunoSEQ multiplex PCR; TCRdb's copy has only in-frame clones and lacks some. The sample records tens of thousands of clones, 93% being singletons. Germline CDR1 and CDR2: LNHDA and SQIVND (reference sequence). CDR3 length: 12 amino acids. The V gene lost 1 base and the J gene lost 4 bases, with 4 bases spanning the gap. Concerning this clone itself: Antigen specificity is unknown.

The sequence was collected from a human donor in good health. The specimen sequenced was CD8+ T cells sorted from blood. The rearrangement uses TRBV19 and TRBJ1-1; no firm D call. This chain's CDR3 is CASSIGFTEAFF. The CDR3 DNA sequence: TGTGCCAGTAGTATAGGGTTCACTGAAGCTTTCTTT.